This TCR beta chain originates from a study of sequential checkpoint blockade in melanoma. The germline CDR1 and CDR2 sequences are SQVTM and ANQGSEA. V lost 2 bases, J lost 3 bases, and 17 bases lay in between. The CDR3 totals 15 residues. Treatment here: randomized to nivolumab then ipilimumab (arm A) or the reverse (arm B). PBMC sorting kept live CD3+CD8+ cells without CD19 or CD56. The method was immunoSEQ multiplex PCR; TCRdb's version includes in-frame clones alone and lacks a portion of them. The data show 4,500 to 6,000 clones, with 70% to 80% seen just once and roughly 53% held by the top ten.

V gene TRBV29-1 combines with J gene TRBJ2-7, with D possibly TRBD1 on 5 matching bases. The TCR was taken from a human donor with melanoma. The specimen comprised CD8+ T cells sorted from blood (inferred from file names), sampled from a patient given nivolumab and ipilimumab in sequence. The CDR3 is CSVELPQGRDYEQYF. The CDR3 DNA is TGCAGCGTTGAACTACCCCAGGGTAGGGACTACGAGCAGTACTTC.